This TCR beta chain was retrieved from a study of cytomegalovirus exposure and HLA in healthy donors. Overall study findings and caveats: Accurate prediction of most subjects' HLA-A and HLA-B alleles from TCR beta sequences was reported. Most TCR sequences proved rare, with some public TCRs found in many donors.

The PCR contained 60 Vbeta and 13 Jbeta primers. This table comes from immunoSEQ multiplex PCR, and its TCRdb copy is limited to in-frame clones, with some not included. The repertoire consists of around 180,000 clones, with about 88% occurring once and the leading ten covering about 0.24%. The germline V gene has CDR1 SEHNR and CDR2 FQNEAQ (reference sequence). CDR3 length: 15 amino acids. A word on this clone: Its antigen is undetermined. Germline and junction disagree at one end, which may indicate a read error.

Sequencing input: PBMCs. The chain combines TRBV7-9 with TRBJ1-1, with 7 bases lining up with TRBD1. This clonotype was obtained from a girl in the first two years of life in good health and CMV-seronegative. The CDR3 region has the DNA TGTTCCAGCAGCAGAAGACAGGGCACGAACACTGAAGCTTTCTTT. Residues: CSSSRRQGTNTEAFF.